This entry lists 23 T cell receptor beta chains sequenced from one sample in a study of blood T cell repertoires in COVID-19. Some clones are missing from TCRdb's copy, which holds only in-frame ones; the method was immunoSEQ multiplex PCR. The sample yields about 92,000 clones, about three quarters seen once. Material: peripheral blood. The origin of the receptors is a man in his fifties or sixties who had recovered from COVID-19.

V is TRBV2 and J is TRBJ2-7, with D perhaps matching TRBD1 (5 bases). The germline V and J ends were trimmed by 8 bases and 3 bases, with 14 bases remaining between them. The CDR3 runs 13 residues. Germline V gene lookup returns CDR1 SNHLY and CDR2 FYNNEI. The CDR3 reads CASSQGRYYEQYF. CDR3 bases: TGTGCCAGCTCCCAGGGCAGGTACTACGAGCAGTACTTC.

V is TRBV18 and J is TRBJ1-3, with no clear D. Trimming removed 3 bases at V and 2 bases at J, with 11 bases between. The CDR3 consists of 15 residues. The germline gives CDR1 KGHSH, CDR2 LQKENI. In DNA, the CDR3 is TGTGCCAGCTCACCTCCAGTGGCGGCTGGAAACACCATATATTTT. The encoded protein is CASSPPVAAGNTIYF. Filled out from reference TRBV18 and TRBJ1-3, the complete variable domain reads NAGVMQNPRHLVRRRGQEARLRCSPMKGHSHVYWYRQLPEEGLKFMVYLQKENIIDESGMPKERFSAEFPKEGPSILRIQQVVRGDSAAYFCASSPPVAAGNTIYFGEGSWLTVV.

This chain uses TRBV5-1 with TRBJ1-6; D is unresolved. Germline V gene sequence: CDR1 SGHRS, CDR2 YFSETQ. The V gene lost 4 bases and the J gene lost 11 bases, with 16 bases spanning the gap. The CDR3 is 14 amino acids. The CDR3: CASSQLDGGTPLHF. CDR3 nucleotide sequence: TGCGCCAGCAGCCAACTGGACGGAGGGACACCCCTCCACTTT.

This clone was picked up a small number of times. The CDR3 protein is CASSLSEVTGELFF. CDR3 nucleotides: TGTGCCAGCAGCTTAAGCGAGGTGACCGGGGAGCTGTTTTTT. The chain links TRBV11-3 to TRBJ2-2; D is ambiguous. The CDR3 sequence is 14 residues long. The V gene lost 2 bases and the J gene lost 5 bases, with 9 bases spanning the gap. Germline V gives CDR1 SGHNT, CDR2 YENEEA.

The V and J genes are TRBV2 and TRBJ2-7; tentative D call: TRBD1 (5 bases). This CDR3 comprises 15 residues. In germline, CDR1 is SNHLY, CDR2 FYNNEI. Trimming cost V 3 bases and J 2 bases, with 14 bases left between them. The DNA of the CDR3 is TGTGCCAGCAGTGAGGGTAGGGGCGCGCCCTACGAGCAGTACTTC. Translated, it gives CASSEGRGAPYEQYF.

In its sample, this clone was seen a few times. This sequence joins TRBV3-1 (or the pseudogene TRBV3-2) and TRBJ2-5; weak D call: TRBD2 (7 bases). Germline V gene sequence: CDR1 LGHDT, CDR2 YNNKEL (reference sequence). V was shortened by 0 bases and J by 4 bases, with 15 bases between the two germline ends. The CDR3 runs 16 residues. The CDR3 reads CASSQDLTGGPETQYF. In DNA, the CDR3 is TGTGCCAGCAGCCAAGATCTTACGGGGGGCCCAGAGACCCAGTACTTC.

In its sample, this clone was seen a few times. In DNA form, the CDR3 reads TGCGCCAGCAGCCAAGATAACGGGGCTGGAAACACCATATATTTT. This codes for CASSQDNGAGNTIYF. V usage is TRBV4-1 and J usage is TRBJ1-3, with D hard to call. Germline CDR1 and CDR2: MGHRA and YSYEKL. The CDR3 length is 15 residues. The ends were cut back, 0 bases at V and 2 bases at J, with 8 bases in the middle.

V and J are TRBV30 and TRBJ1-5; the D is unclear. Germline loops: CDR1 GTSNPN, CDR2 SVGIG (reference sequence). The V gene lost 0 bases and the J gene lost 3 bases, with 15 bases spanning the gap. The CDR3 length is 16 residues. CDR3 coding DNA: TGTGCCTGGAGTGTCCCCGGCGGAGGACCCAATCAGCCCCAGCATTTT. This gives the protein CAWSVPGGGPNQPQHF. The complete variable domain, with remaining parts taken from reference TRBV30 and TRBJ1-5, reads SQTIHQWPATLVQPVGSPLSLECTVEGTSNPNLYWYRQAAGRGLQLLFYSVGIGQISSEVPQNLSASRPQDRQFILSSKKLLLSDSGFYLCAWSVPGGGPNQPQHFGDGTRLSIL.

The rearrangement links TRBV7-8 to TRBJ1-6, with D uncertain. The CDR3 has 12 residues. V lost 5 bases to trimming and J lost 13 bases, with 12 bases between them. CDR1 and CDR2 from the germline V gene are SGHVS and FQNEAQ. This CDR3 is CASSIRLEPLHF. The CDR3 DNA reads TGTGCCAGCAGCATCAGACTGGAGCCCCTCCACTTT.

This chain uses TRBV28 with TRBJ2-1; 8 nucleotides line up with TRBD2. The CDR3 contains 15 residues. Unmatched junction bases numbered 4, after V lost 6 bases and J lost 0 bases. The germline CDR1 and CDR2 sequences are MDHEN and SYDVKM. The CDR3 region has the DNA TGTGCCAGCAGCCCCAGCGGGAGCTCCTACAATGAGCAGTTCTTC. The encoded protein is CASSPSGSSYNEQFF.

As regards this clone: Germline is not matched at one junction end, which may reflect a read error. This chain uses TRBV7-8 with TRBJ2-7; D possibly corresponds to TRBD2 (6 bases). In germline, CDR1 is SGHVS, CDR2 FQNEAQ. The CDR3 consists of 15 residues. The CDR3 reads CASRLAPDYSYEQYF. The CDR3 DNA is TGTGCCAGCAGGTTAGCCCCGGACTACTCCTACGAGCAGTACTTC.

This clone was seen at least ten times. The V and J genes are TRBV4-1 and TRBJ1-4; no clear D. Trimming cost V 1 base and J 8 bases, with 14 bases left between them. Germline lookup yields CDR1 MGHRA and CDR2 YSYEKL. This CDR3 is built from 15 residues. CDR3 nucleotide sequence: TGCGCCAGCAGCCAAGTTCAAACAGATCGGGAAAAACTGTTTTTT. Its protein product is CASSQVQTDREKLFF.

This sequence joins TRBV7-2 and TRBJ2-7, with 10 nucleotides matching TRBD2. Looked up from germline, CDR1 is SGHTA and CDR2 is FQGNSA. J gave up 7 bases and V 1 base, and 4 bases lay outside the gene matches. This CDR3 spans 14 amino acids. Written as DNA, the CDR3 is TGTGCCAGCAGCTTAGTAGCGGGAGGTGGAGAGCAGTACTTC. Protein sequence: CASSLVAGGGEQYF.

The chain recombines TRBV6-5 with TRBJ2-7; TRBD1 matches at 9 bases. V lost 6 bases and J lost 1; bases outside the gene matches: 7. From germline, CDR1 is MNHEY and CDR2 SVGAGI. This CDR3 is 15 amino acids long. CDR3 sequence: CASSGTGIISYEQYF. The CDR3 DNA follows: TGTGCCAGCAGCGGGACAGGGATAATTTCCTACGAGCAGTACTTC.

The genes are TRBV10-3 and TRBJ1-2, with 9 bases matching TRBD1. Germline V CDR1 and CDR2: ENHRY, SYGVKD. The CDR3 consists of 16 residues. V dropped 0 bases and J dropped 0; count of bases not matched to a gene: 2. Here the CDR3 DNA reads TGTGCCATCAGTGAGTCACAGGGGGCCGCTAACTATGGCTACACCTTC. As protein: CAISESQGAANYGYTF.

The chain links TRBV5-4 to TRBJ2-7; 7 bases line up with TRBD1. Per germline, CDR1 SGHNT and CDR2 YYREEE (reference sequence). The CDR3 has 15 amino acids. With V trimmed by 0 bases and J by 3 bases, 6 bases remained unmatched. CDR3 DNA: TGTGCCAGCAGCTTGGAGAAGGGGGCTATCTACGAGCAGTACTTC. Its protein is CASSLEKGAIYEQYF.

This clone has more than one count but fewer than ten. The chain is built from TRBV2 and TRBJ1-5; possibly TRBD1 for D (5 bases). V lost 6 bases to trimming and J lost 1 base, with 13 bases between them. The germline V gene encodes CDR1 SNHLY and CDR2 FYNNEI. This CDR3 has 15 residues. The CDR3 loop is CASRQGRNSNQPQHF. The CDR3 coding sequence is TGTGCCAGCAGGCAGGGCAGAAACAGCAATCAGCCCCAGCATTTT.

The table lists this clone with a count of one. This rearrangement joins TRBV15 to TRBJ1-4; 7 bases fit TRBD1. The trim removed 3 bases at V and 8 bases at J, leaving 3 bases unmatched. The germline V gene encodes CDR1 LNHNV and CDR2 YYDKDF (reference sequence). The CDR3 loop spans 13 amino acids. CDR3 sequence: CATSRGQTEKLFF. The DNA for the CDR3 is TGTGCCACCAGCAGGGGACAGACAGAAAAACTGTTTTTT.

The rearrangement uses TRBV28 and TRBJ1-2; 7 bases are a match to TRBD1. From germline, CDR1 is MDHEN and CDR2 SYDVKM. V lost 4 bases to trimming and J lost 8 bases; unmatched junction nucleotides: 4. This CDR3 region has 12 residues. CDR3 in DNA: TGTGCCAGCAGTTCAGGGGGGTGGGGCTACACCTTC. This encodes CASSSGGWGYTF.

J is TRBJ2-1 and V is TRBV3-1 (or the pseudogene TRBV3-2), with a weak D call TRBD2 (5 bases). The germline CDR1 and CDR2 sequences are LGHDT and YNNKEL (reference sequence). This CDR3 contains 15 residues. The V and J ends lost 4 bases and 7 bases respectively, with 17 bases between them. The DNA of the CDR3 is TGTGCCAGCAGCCCAATTTGGACTGCCCCAAATGAGCAGTTCTTC. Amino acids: CASSPIWTAPNEQFF.

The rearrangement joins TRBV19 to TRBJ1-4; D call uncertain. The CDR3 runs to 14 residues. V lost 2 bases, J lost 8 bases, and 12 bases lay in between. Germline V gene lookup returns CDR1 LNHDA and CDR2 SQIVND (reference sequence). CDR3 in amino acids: CASSIRGEGEKLFF. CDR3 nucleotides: TGTGCCAGTAGTATACGGGGAGAGGGAGAAAAACTGTTTTTT.

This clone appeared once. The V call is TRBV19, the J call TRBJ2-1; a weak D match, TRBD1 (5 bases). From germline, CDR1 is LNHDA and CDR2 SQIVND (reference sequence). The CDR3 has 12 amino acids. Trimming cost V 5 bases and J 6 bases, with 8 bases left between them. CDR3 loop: CASSQGANEQFF. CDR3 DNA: TGTGCCAGTAGTCAAGGGGCCAATGAGCAGTTCTTC.

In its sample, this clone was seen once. CDR3 DNA: TGTGCCAGCAGCGTGCCGGGAGGGCCAAGCACAGATACGCAGTATTTT. The encoded protein is CASSVPGGPSTDTQYF. The rearrangement uses TRBV9 and TRBJ2-3, with 8 positions matching TRBD2. V was pared by 2 bases and J by 0 bases, with 5 bases of the junction left unmatched. CDR3 length: 16 amino acids. Germline V lookup: CDR1 SGDLS, CDR2 YYNGEE.